The source of this TCR beta chain is a study of T cell responses to AZD1222 COVID-19 vaccine listed by TCRdb under 2021. At the level of the whole study: A total of over 230 trial participants underwent TCR sequencing, of whom some 210 received two doses of AZD1222 and some 26 received two doses of the MenACWY control vaccine. Enrollment into the trials was organized by age into subgroups of 18-55, 56-69 and 70-plus years, and those subgroups contained about 160, 30 and 59 TCR-sequenced participants, respectively. What the research found in general, with its limitations: Spike-specific TCR breadth and depth rose significantly after two AZD1222 doses compared with day 0 and with MenACWY recipients. Because no day 14 peak-response samples were available, the repertoires could be characterized only after the peak T cell response. Reportedly, almost half of the unique spike-specific TCRs recognized epitopes lying outside the regions that are mutated in the B.1.351 and B.1.1.7 variants. The whole spike protein was spanned by vaccine-associated CD4 TCRs, and dominant responses were seen in regions 160-218 and 743-854. Conclusions about previously exposed vaccinees are limited because only five to seven AZD1222 recipients were SARS-CoV-2 seropositive at baseline. Participants were mostly white British and included more females than males, and it was suggested by the authors that clonal diversity may have been underestimated. The 56-69-year group was small, and its depth increase did not reach significance, likely because of low power.

Points on this clone: Its antigen is currently not known. Base qualities are not at hand, and no much larger clone is one base apart.

In the paper's terms, the time point label means: about 28 days (+/-7) after the second vaccine dose. AZD1222 recipients whose second dose came at about 4 weeks and those whose second dose came at about 12 weeks were combined into one group, since spike-specific TCR depth and breadth did not differ between the two schedules. Vaccinee samples were obtained from the UK trials COV001 and COV002, which included a single-blind randomized controlled phase 2/3 trial of AZD1222 (ChAdOx1 nCoV-19) in healthy adults. Trial participant PBMC samples were collected at day 0 and day 28 after the second dose for TCRbeta chain sequencing. The CDR3 regions of human TCRbeta chains were analyzed by immunosequencing. The study's own analysis went as follows. Repertoire TCRs were checked for matches against a reference library of SARS-CoV-2-specific TCRs that had been generated using the MIRA antigen-specificity platform. Breadth meant the fraction of unique TCRs that were SARS-CoV-2-associated, whereas depth meant the fraction of total T cells that were SARS-CoV-2-associated. Each spike-specific TCR was assigned to its reactive spike region and to a CD4 or CD8 class using the MIRA data. Log10-transformed breadth and depth values were compared by one-way ANOVA with Sidak's multiple comparisons tests. Not all clones reach the TCRdb copy of this immuneACCESS table, which keeps in-frame sequences only. Checked studies attribute under half of the gap to unresolved V genes and leave the rest unexplained. V and J calls and clone size are as listed in that table; D and trimming were resolved from the DNA. The sample contains about 25,000 clones, around 86% of them found a single time. The leading ten clones occupy 34% of the sample.

The CDR3 contains 15 residues, cysteine and phenylalanine counted. CDR3 DNA is the only sequence kept; it has 45 bases, read in frame from the first base. Sequences SGHRS (CDR1) and YFSETQ (CDR2) are obtained from the germline V gene. Between the V and J ends, shortened by 0 bases and 6 bases respectively, the junction contains 13 bases. This chain is built from TRBV5-1 and TRBJ1-5; D gene: possibly TRBD1, on 6 matching bases. This TCR was recovered from an adult who received the AZD1222 COVID-19 vaccine. Sequences were derived from peripheral blood, sampled 28 days after the second AZD1222 dose. The base sequence is TGCGCCAGCAGCTTGGCCGGAGGACAGTTTCAGCCCCAGCATTTT. This yields the protein CASSLAGGQFQPQHF.